This TCR beta chain emerged from a study of HIV-infected patients and healthy controls. J was trimmed by 3 bases and V by 5 bases; bases with no gene match: 3. There are 14 residues in the CDR3. The sample holds a few counts of this clonotype. In TCRdb, the 5' RACE reads were re-called with MiXCR into one record per CDR3 protein. This table has around 18,000 distinct CDR3 sequences, around 15% appearing once. The rearrangement joins TRBV12-3 or TRBV12-4 to TRBJ2-3, with 9 nucleotides matching TRBD2. The sequenced material came from CD8+ T cells from blood. The source is a human donor in good health. Here the CDR3 reads CASSVLAGTDTQYF. The CDR3 DNA reads TGTGCCAGCAGTGTTCTAGCGGGAACAGATACGCAGTATTTT.